The entry below gives a single T cell receptor beta chain sequence along with its context. V shed 1 base and J shed 2 bases, with 9 bases lying between them. Germline values: CDR1 MGHRA, CDR2 YSYEKL. This CDR3 is 15 amino acids long. This sample was taken from a study of T-cell memory formation after mild COVID-19. Background on the study: TCR clusters were largely donor specific.

Researchers used 5'RACE with constant-segment primers to make TCR alpha and TCR beta cDNA libraries that carry sample barcodes and UMIs. In TCRdb, the 5' RACE reads were re-called with MiXCR into one record per CDR3 protein. The profile shows around 420,000 distinct CDR3 sequences, 20% to 25% of them singletons. What was sequenced was PBMCs or a T cell subset sorted from them (not recorded which). The V call is TRBV4-1, the J call TRBJ1-5, with D unclear. The source of this sequence is an adult woman who had mild COVID-19 (a few samples of this study predate the infection). Cell type and time point are not known. CDR3 DNA sequence: TGCGCCAGCAGCCAAGTTCATCGGGGCAATCAGCCCCAGCATTTT. This gives the protein CASSQVHRGNQPQHF.